The clone carrying this T cell receptor (beta chain) was detected many times. Its specificity is unknown. These data are taken from a study of beta chain features in type 1 diabetes. The study reverse transcribed the entire isolated RNA, so it sequenced expressed TCRB transcripts. The repertoire was sequenced with immunoSEQ multiplex PCR; TCRdb's copy has only in-frame clones and lacks some. Among about 620,000 clones listed, 15% to 19% were seen once. V shed 7 bases and J 4 bases; nucleotides not matched to a gene: 9. This CDR3 is 14 amino acids long. The germline V gene encodes CDR1 ENHRY and CDR2 SYGVKD. The study, taken as a whole, reports: The study found moderately but significantly shorter TCRB CDR3s in all four CD4+ subsets of Type 1 diabetes patients.

Sample: naive CD4+ T cells from blood. The clonotype originates from a man between 18 and 35 years old in good health. The rearrangement links TRBV10-3 to TRBJ1-1, with 7 bases fitting TRBD1. The CDR3 region is CAIIPYRGSTEAFF. Here the CDR3 DNA reads TGTGCCATCATCCCTTACAGGGGAAGCACTGAAGCTTTCTTT.